This T cell receptor beta chain was identified in a study of OX40 agonist ivuxolimab in advanced cancers. Worth noting for this clone: One junction end does not reproduce the germline sequence, and a read error may be involved.

This CDR3 is built from 12 residues. Germline V CDR1 and CDR2: ENHRY, SYGVKD. The protocol was immunoSEQ multiplex PCR, while the TCRdb copy is restricted to in-frame clones and leaves out a portion. The sample carries about 79,000 clones, over 75% recorded once. The receptor was derived from an adult with an advanced solid tumor such as melanoma, head and neck, liver or kidney cancer. The J gene is TRBJ2-1, the V gene TRBV10-3; TRBD2 agrees at 12 bases. Source: CD4+ or CD8+ T cells sorted from blood, taken in a trial of the OX40 agonist ivuxolimab. The CDR3, as DNA: TGTGCCATCGGGGGACTAGCGGGCCTGGTCGTCTTC. Protein sequence: CAIGGLAGLVVF.